This T cell receptor (beta chain) was obtained from a study of T cell repertoires in cytomegalovirus infection. Study information: Indications came from public TCR beta signatures; they pointed to CMV infection and to a matching HLA type.

This clonotype appeared a few times. Its antigen is undetermined. TCRdb used MiXCR to reprocess the reads, holding one entry per CDR3 protein. The sample shows approximately 76,000 distinct CDR3 sequences, around 40% of them seen only once. Study results and limitations: CMV carriers with the relevant HLA were identified by cumulative public TCR beta family frequency.

This clonotype originated in a human donor in good health (CMV status not recorded). Some clones in this sample may be carry-over from other donors' samples. The sample consisted of CD8+ T cells from cultured PBMCs, taken from culture after CMV antigen stimulation.

As DNA, the CDR3 is TGCGCCAGCAGCCAGCTAGCGGGGGGGACCTACGAGCAGTACTTC. The encoded protein is CASSQLAGGTYEQYF. The V gene is TRBV4-1, the J gene TRBJ2-7; 12 nucleotides match TRBD2. V lost 3 bases and J lost 2; bases outside the gene matches: 2. The CDR3 consists of 15 residues. Looked up from germline, CDR1 is MGHRA and CDR2 is YSYEKL.